This T cell receptor beta chain came from a study of T cell responses to AZD1222 COVID-19 vaccine. Measured with immunoSEQ multiplex PCR; TCRdb has only the in-frame clones, and not every one. Here the sample spans some 96,000 clones, about 88% being singletons. Overall study findings and caveats: The repertoires were collected only after the peak T cell response. Along spike, vaccine-associated CD4 TCRs were found throughout, with dominance at 160-218 and 743-854.

Researchers grouped second doses given at about 4 or about 12 weeks into one pool. Concerning this clone: Its antigen is not known.

Material: peripheral blood, obtained 28 days after the second AZD1222 dose. This sequence was found in an adult who received the AZD1222 COVID-19 vaccine.

Here the CDR3 reads CASSQAGMETQYF. Here the CDR3 DNA reads TGTGCCAGCAGTCAAGCAGGAATGGAGACCCAGTACTTC. The V call is TRBV27, the J call TRBJ2-5, with D uncertain. The CDR3 is 13 residues long. CDR1 MNHEY and CDR2 SMNVEV come from the germline V gene (reference sequence). V shed 5 bases and J shed 5 bases, with 12 bases lying between them.